The 2 T cell receptor beta chains below all came from one sample that was sequenced in a study of blood T cells in healthy people across ages. A second PCR, run for roughly 7 to 12 cycles, used a sample-barcoded 5' primer plus a J-beta primer mix. TCRdb fed the 5' RACE reads into MiXCR, producing one record per CDR3 protein. The sample carries 1.4 million to 1.5 million distinct CDR3 sequences, 35% to 45% recorded once. The specimen sequenced was blood. These receptors all come from a woman under 30 in good health.

The chain links TRBV3-1 to TRBJ2-7; the D call may be TRBD1 or TRBD2 (6 bases each). The J call may be mistaken, given a closer DNA end match to TRBJ2-5. The CDR3 runs 15 residues. Germline V gives CDR1 LGHDT, CDR2 YNNKEL (reference sequence). The CDR3 loop is CASSPSSGAKKTQYF. The CDR3, as DNA: TGTGCCAGCAGCCCAAGCTCGGGGGCCAAAAAGACCCAGTACTTC.

This clonotype was seen only a few times. The genes are TRBV28 and TRBJ1-5; D uncertain. The germline V and J ends were trimmed by 2 bases and 4 bases, with 9 bases remaining between them. The CDR3 extends over 14 amino acids. Germline V gene sequence: CDR1 MDHEN, CDR2 SYDVKM. DNA for the CDR3: TGTGCCAGCAGTTTAGAACAGTGGAATCAGCCCCAGCATTTT. Its translation is CASSLEQWNQPQHF.